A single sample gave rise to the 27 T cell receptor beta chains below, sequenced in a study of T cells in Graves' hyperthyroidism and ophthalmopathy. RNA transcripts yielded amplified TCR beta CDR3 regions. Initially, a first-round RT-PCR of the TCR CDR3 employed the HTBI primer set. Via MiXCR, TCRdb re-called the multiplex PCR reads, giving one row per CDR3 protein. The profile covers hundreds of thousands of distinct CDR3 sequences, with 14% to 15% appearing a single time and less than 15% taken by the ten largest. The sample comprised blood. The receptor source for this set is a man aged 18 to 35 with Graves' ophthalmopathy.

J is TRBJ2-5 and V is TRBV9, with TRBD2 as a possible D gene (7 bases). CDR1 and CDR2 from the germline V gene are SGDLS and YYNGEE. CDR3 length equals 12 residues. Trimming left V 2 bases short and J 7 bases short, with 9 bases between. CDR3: CASSVRGGTQYF. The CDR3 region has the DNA TGTGCCAGCAGCGTGAGGGGGGGGACCCAGTACTTC.

For the CDR3, the DNA is TGTGCCAGCAGTTACACCTCCCCCGGACTAGCGGGGGGGAGGCAGTTCTTC. This encodes CASSYTSPGLAGGRQFF. V usage is TRBV6-5 and J usage is TRBJ2-1, with 15 bases identical to TRBD2. The CDR3 consists of 17 residues. V was pared by 2 bases and J by 12 bases, with 11 bases of the junction left unmatched. Germline CDR1 is MNHEY and CDR2 is SVGAGI.

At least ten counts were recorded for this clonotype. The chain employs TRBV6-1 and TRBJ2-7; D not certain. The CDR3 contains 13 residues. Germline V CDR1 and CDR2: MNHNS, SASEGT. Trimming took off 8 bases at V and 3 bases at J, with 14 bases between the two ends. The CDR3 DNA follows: TGTGCCAGCCACCATCTCGAAGTCTACGAGCAGTACTTC. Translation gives CASHHLEVYEQYF.

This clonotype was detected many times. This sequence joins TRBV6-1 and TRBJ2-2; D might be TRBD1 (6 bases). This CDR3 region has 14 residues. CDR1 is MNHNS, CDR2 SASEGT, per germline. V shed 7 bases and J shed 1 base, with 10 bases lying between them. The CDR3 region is CASTRTENTGELFF. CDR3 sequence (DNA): TGTGCCAGCACCAGGACAGAGAACACCGGGGAGCTGTTTTTT.

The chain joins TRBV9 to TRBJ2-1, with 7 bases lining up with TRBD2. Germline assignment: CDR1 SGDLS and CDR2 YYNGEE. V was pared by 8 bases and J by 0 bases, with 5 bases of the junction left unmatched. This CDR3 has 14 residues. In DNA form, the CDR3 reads TGTGCCAGTGGGGGGGAGAGCTCCTACAATGAGCAGTTCTTC. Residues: CASGGESSYNEQFF. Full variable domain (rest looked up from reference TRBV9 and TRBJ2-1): DSGVTQTPKHLITATGQRVTLRCSPRSGDLSVYWYQQSLDQGLQFLIQYYNGEERAKGNILERFSAQQFPDLHSELNLSSLELGDSALYFCASGGESSYNEQFFGPGTRLTVL.

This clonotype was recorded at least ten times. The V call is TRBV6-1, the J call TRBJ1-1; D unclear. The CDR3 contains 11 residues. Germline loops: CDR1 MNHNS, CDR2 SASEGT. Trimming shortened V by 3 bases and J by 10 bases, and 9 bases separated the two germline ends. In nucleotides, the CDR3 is TGTGCCAGCAGTGACACAGATCTAGCTTTCTTT. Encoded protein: CASSDTDLAFF.

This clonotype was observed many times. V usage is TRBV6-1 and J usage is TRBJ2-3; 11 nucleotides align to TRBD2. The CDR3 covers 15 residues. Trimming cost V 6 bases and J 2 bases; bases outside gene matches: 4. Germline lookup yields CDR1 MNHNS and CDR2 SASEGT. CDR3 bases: TGTGCCAGCAGCTGGGGACTAGCGGACACAGATACGCAGTATTTT. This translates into CASSWGLADTDTQYF.

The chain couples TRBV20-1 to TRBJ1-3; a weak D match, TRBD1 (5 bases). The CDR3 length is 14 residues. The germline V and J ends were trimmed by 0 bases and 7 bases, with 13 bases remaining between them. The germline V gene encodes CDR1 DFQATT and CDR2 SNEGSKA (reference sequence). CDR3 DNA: TGCAGTGCTAGAGAGGGGTGGGGGTGGAACACCATATATTTT. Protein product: CSAREGWGWNTIYF.

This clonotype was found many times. The CDR3, as DNA: TGTGCCAGCAGCTTAGAGACCAATTCCTATACGGGTGAGCAGTTCTTC. Translated: CASSLETNSYTGEQFF. The chain joins TRBV11-2 to TRBJ2-1, with D uncertain. CDR1 SGHAT and CDR2 FQNNGV come from the germline V gene. With 0 bases removed from V and 9 bases from J, the gap between germline ends came to 18 bases. This CDR3 has 16 amino acids.

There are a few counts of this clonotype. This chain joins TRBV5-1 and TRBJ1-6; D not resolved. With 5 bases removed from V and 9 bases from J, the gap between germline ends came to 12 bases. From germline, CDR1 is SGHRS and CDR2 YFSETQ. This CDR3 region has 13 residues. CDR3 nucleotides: TGCGCCAGCAGACAGAACCCCAGTTCACCCCTCCACTTT. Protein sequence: CASRQNPSSPLHF.

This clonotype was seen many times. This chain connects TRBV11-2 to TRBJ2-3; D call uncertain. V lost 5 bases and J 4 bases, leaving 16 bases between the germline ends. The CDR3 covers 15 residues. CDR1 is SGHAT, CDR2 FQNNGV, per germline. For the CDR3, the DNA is TGTGCCAGCAGCGATGACCACCTGTTCCCAGATACGCAGTATTTT. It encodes CASSDDHLFPDTQYF.

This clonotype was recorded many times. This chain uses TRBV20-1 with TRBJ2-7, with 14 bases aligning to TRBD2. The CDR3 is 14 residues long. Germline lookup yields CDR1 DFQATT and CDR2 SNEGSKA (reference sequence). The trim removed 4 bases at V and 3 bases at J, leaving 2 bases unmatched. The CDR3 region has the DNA TGCAGTGCTATGGGACTAGCGGGGGACTACGAGCAGTACTTC. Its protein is CSAMGLAGDYEQYF.

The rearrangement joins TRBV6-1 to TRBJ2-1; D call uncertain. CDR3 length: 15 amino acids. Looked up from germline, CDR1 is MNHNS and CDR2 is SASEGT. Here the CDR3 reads CVGSEGQSSYNEQFF. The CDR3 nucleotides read TGTGTCGGCAGTGAAGGGCAGAGCTCCTACAATGAGCAGTTCTTC.

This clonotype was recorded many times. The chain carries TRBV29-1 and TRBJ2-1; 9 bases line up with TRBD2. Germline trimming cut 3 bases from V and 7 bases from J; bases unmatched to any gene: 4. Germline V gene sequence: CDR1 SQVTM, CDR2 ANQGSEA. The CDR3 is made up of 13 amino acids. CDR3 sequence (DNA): TGCAGCGTTGAGCTAGCGGGGAGGAATGAGCAGTTCTTC. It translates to CSVELAGRNEQFF.

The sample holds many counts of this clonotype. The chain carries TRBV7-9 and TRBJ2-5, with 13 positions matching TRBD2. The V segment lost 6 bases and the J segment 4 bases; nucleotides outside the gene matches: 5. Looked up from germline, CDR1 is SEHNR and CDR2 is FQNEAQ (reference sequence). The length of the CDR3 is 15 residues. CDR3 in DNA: TGTGCCAGCAGTAAACTAGCGGGAGGGCCAGAGACCCAGTACTTC. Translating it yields CASSKLAGGPETQYF.

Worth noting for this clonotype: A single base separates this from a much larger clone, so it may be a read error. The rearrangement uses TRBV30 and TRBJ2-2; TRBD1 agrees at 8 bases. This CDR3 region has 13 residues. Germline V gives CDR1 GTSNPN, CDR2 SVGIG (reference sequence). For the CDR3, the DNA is TGTGCACGGACAGGGTCGTACACCGGGGAGCTGGTTTTT. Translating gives CARTGSYTGELVF. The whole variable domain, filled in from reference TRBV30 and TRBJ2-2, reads SQTIHQWPATLVQPVGSPLSLECTVEGTSNPNLYWYRQAAGRGLQLLFYSVGIGQISSEVPQNLSASRPQDRQFILSSKKLLLSDSGFYLCARTGSYTGELVFGEGSRLTVL.

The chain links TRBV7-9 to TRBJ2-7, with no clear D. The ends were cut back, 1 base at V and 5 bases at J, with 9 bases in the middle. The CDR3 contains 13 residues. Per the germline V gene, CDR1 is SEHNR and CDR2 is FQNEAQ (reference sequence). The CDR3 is CASSLVVVDEQYF. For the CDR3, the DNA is TGTGCCAGCAGCTTAGTGGTCGTGGACGAGCAGTACTTC. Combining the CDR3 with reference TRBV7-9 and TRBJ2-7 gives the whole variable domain DTGVSQNPRHKITKRGQNVTFRCDPISEHNRLYWYRQTLGQGPEFLTYFQNEAQLEKSRLLSDRFSAERPKGSFSTLEIQRTEQGDSAMYLCASSLVVVDEQYFGPGTRLTVT.

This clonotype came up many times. As DNA, the CDR3 is TGTGCCAGCAGCTTAGAGTCCTACGAGCAGTACTTC. Protein: CASSLESYEQYF. The chain combines TRBV11-3 with TRBJ2-7; D is unresolved. The CDR3 extends over 12 amino acids. Trimming took off 0 bases at V and 1 base at J, with 1 base between the two ends. Germline assignment: CDR1 SGHNT and CDR2 YENEEA.

CDR3 in amino acids: CASRRLDSTDTQYF. The CDR3 region has the DNA TGTGCCAGCAGGCGACTCGACAGCACAGATACGCAGTATTTT. This chain links TRBV6-1 with TRBJ2-3; D gene uncertain. V gave up 6 bases and J gave up 0 bases, with 10 bases separating them. CDR1 and CDR2 from the germline V gene are MNHNS and SASEGT. The CDR3 is made up of 14 amino acids.

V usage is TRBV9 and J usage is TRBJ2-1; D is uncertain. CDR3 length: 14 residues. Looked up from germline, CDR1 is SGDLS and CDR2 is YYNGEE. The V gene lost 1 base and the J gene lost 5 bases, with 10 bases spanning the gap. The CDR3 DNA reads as TGTGCCAGCAGCGTAACCCCCGAAAACAATGAGCAGTTCTTC. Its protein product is CASSVTPENNEQFF.

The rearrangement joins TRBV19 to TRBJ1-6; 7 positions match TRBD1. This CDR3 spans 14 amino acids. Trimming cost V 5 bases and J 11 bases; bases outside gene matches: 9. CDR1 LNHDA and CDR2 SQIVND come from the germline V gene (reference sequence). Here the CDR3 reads CASSVRQGPAPLHF. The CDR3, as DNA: TGTGCCAGTAGTGTCCGACAGGGTCCAGCACCCCTCCACTTT.

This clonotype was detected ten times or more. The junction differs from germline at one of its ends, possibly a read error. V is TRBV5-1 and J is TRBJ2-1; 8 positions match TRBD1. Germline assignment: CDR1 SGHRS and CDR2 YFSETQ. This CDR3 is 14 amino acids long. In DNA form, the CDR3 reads TGTGCCAGCAGCCCCGGGACAGGCTACAATGAGCAGTTCTTC. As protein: CASSPGTGYNEQFF.

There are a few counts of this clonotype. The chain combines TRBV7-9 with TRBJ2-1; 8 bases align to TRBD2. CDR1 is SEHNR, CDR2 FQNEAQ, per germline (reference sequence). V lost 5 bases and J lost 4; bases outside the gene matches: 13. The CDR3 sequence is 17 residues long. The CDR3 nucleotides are TGTGCCAGCAGCCCTGCCCGTAGCGGGACCGGTTACAATGAGCAGTTCTTC. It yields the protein CASSPARSGTGYNEQFF.

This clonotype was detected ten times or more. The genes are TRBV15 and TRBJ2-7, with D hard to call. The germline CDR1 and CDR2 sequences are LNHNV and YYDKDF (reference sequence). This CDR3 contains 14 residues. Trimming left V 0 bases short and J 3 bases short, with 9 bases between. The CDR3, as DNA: TGTGCCACCAGCAGAGATCTACACCTCTACGAGCAGTACTTC. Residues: CATSRDLHLYEQYF.

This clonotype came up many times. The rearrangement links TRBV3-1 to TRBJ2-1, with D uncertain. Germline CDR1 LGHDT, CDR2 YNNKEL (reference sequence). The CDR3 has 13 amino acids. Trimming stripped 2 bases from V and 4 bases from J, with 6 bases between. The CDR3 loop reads CASSQFKYNEQFF. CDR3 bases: TGTGCCAGCAGCCAATTTAAGTACAATGAGCAGTTCTTC.

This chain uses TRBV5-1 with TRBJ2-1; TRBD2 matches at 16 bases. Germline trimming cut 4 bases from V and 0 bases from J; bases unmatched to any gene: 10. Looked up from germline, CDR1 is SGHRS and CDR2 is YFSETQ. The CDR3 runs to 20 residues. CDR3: CASSKGLAGGHESSYNEQFF. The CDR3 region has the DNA TGCGCCAGCAGCAAGGGACTAGCGGGAGGGCACGAAAGCTCCTACAATGAGCAGTTCTTC. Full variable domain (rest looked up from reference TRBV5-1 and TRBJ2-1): KAGVTQTPRYLIKTRGQQVTLSCSPISGHRSVSWYQQTPGQGLQFLFEYFSETQRNKGNFPGRFSGRQFSNSRSEMNVSTLELGDSALYLCASSKGLAGGHESSYNEQFFGPGTRLTVL.

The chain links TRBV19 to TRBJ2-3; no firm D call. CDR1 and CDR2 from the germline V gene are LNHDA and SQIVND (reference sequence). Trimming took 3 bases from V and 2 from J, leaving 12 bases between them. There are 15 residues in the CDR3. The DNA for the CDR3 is TGTGCCAGTAGTATGCAGGATTTTAACACAGATACGCAGTATTTT. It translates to CASSMQDFNTDTQYF.